This TCR beta chain came from a study of blood T cell repertoires in COVID-19. Study-level information: Collection of acute and convalescent COVID-19 samples took place in the United States, Italy and Spain. In each case, the material was cDNA or gDNA derived from T cells, B-cell-depleted T cells, or PBMCs.

In the source study's methods: Counts of nucleated cells, estimated from reference gene primer amplification, were obtained. The protocol was immunoSEQ multiplex PCR, while the TCRdb copy is restricted to in-frame clones and leaves out a portion. D and trimming come from the DNA, and the V and J calls and clone size come from that table. The data contain about 52,000 clones, 90% of them singletons. Germline CDR1 reads SGHAT; CDR2 reads FQNNGV. The CDR3 covers 15 residues. V shed 6 bases, J shed 0 bases, and the junction held 4 bases outside the gene matches. This TCR derives from a human donor in a cohort sampled during active COVID-19. The chain combines TRBV11-2 with TRBJ2-3; 9 bases are shared with TRBD2. The sample taken for sequencing was peripheral blood. CDR3 in amino acids: CASSRTSASTDTQYF. DNA of the CDR3: TGTGCCAGCAGTCGGACTAGCGCAAGCACAGATACGCAGTATTTT.